A selection of T cell receptor beta chains follows, all from one sample in a study of CD8 T cells in ankylosing spondylitis. From the 5' RACE reads, TCRdb called clonotypes with MiXCR, one entry per CDR3 protein. The sample contains about 750,000 distinct CDR3 sequences, 15% to 20% of which appear only once. Sequenced sample: blood, either unsorted or a sorted T cell fraction (not recorded which). These receptors all stem from a male donor with ankylosing spondylitis. Each CDR3 is given with its conserved first and last residue. The D gene is left open where the match is weak. The size of a clone is reported for some rows only, either as once, few or many, or as a class for expanded clones.

J gene,V gene,D gene,clone size,CDR3 DNA,CDR3 protein
TRBJ2-7,TRBV7-8,TRBD2,.,TGTGCCAGCAGCCCTGAGGGACTAGCGAACTACGAGCAGTACTTC,CASSPEGLANYEQYF
TRBJ2-3,TRBV7-9,.,.,TGTGCCAGCAGCTTAGAGTGGCGGGACGGCACAGATACGCAGTATTTT,CASSLEWRDGTDTQYF
TRBJ1-2,TRBV15,TRBD1,.,TGTGCCACCAGCAGAGGGGCCGGACAGGGCCAAGGTGGCTACACCTTC,CATSRGAGQGQGGYTF
TRBJ2-5,TRBV4-3,.,.,TGCGCCAGCAGCCAAGATCGCGGGGGCTCAGAGACCCAGTACTTC,CASSQDRGGSETQYF
TRBJ1-5,TRBV7-2,.,few,TGTGCCAGCAGCTCCGCCTCTTCACAGGGTCAGCCCCAGCATTTT,CASSSASSQGQPQHF
TRBJ1-2,TRBV6-1,TRBD1,.,TGTGCCAGCAGTGTTATGACAGGGCCGTCTAACTATGGCTACACCTTC,CASSVMTGPSNYGYTF
TRBJ2-1,TRBV7-3,.,few,TGTGCCAGCAGCTTAGTTAGCGTTGATGAGCAGTTCTTC,CASSLVSVDEQFF
TRBJ2-5,TRBV7-3,TRBD2,few,TGTGCCAGCAGCTCTGGACTAGCGGGGAGGGGAGAGACCCAGTACTTC,CASSSGLAGRGETQYF
TRBJ1-1,TRBV18,.,.,TGTGCCAGCTCACCCCGAAGTCAACGAAACACTGAAGCTTTCTTT,CASSPRSQRNTEAFF
TRBJ1-2,TRBV4-1,.,.,TGCGCCAGCAGCCAAGTATCGCTACAATATGGCTACACCTTC,CASSQVSLQYGYTF
TRBJ2-7,TRBV6-1,TRBD1,.,TGTGCCAGCAGTCGGGGACAGTACTACGAGCAGTACTTC,CASSRGQYYEQYF
TRBJ1-5,TRBV12-3/TRBV12-4,TRBD1,many,TGTGCCAGCAGTTCCGGGACAGGGAATCAGCCCCAGCATTTT,CASSSGTGNQPQHF
TRBJ2-7,TRBV20-1,TRBD1,.,TGCAGTGCTAGAGATGGGGCGGGACAGGGTCTCCACGAGCAGTACTTC,CSARDGAGQGLHEQYF
TRBJ1-6,TRBV28,.,.,TGTGCCAGCAGTCCCCCGCAGGGAGGATCACCCCTCCACTTT,CASSPPQGGSPLHF
TRBJ2-5,TRBV12-3/TRBV12-4,.,many,TGTGCCAGCACCCCCGGCCAACAAGAGACCCAGTACTTC,CASTPGQQETQYF
TRBJ2-1,TRBV10-3,TRBD2,.,TGTGCCATCAGTACGGGACTAGCGGGAGTTGGTGATGAGCAGTTCTTC,CAISTGLAGVGDEQFF
TRBJ1-2,TRBV27,TRBD1,.,TGTGCCAGCGGAAGAGGGGGCGCTCCTGGCTACACCTTC,CASGRGGAPGYTF
TRBJ1-2,TRBV29-1,.,.,TGCAGCGTTGAAAGATACAGGTGGGGGAGTGGCTACACCTTC,CSVERYRWGSGYTF
TRBJ1-1,TRBV7-3,.,.,TGTGCCAGCAGCCCGGGGGGGGCGGCCCTCCGGAACACTGAAGCTTTCTTT,CASSPGGAALRNTEAFF
TRBJ2-5,TRBV7-9,.,.,TGTGCCAGCAGCTTCTGGCGAGAAAAAGGAGAGACCCAGTACTTC,CASSFWREKGETQYF
TRBJ2-1,TRBV18,.,.,TGTGCCAGCTCACCAGGCCCCAACTACAATGAGCAGTTCTTC,CASSPGPNYNEQFF
TRBJ1-4,TRBV6-1,.,.,TGTGCCAGCAGTGACAGGGGTGCCGGTGAAAAACTGTTTTTT,CASSDRGAGEKLFF
TRBJ2-7,TRBV20-1,.,once,TGCAGTGCTAGTCCCGTGAGTCAAAGATCCTACGAGCAGTACTTC,CSASPVSQRSYEQYF
TRBJ1-1,TRBV28,TRBD1,once,TGTGCCAGCAGTCTCGGGACAGGGACTTACACTGAAGCTTTCTTT,CASSLGTGTYTEAFF
TRBJ2-3,TRBV5-1,TRBD1,.,TGCGCCAGCACCGGGACAGGGGGATATACAGATACGCAGTATTTT,CASTGTGGYTDTQYF
TRBJ2-5,TRBV7-3,TRBD2,few,TGTGCCAGCAGTCCTTCCGGACTAGCGGCAGAGACCCAGTACTTC,CASSPSGLAAETQYF
TRBJ2-3,TRBV30,TRBD1,few,TGTGCCTGGTTCAACCGGGGACAGCTAACAGATACGCAGTATTTT,CAWFNRGQLTDTQYF
TRBJ1-1,TRBV20-1,.,.,TGCAGTTCCTACCTCCGGGACCCAAGCACTGAAGCTTTCTTT,CSSYLRDPSTEAFF
TRBJ1-2,TRBV12-3/TRBV12-4,.,.,TGTGCCACTTCCGGGCAGGGGTTGTTTGGCTACACCTTC,CATSGQGLFGYTF
TRBJ2-1,TRBV5-1,.,.,TGCGCCAGCAGCTTGGCCGGGGCCACCTTCAATGAGCAGTTCTTC,CASSLAGATFNEQFF
TRBJ2-1,TRBV14,TRBD2,.,TGTGCCAGCAGCCCCTCCCTACTAGCGGGAGAGCCCCACCAGTTCTTC,CASSPSLLAGEPHQFF
TRBJ2-2,TRBV24-1,.,.,TGTGCCACCAGTGATACAGGCGGCACCGGGGAGCTGTTTTTT,CATSDTGGTGELFF
TRBJ1-4,TRBV25-1,.,few,TGTGCCAGCAGTGAGGGTTTTAATGAAAAACTGTTTTTT,CASSEGFNEKLFF
TRBJ1-1,TRBV20-1,.,.,TGCAGTGCTAGACCCCTGGACAGCGGGGACACTGAAGCTTTCTTT,CSARPLDSGDTEAFF
TRBJ1-4,TRBV4-1,.,.,TGCGCCAGCAGCCAAGTAGAGGATCGGAGTGAAAAACTGTTTTTT,CASSQVEDRSEKLFF
TRBJ1-5,TRBV6-2/TRBV6-3,.,.,TGTGCCAGCAGTTACCCTAGAACGGATCAGCCCCAGCATTTT,CASSYPRTDQPQHF
TRBJ2-2,TRBV24-1,.,few,TGTGCCACCAGTGATTCCCGGAGGGGAGGCGGCGAGCTGTTTTTT,CATSDSRRGGGELFF
TRBJ2-1,TRBV12-3/TRBV12-4,.,.,TGTGCCAGCACCCTTAGCGGAGTTTACAATGAGCAGTTCTTC,CASTLSGVYNEQFF
TRBJ2-3,TRBV28,TRBD2,.,TGTGCCAGCGGACTAGCGGGGGGCCCTGGCACAGATACGCAGTATTTT,CASGLAGGPGTDTQYF
TRBJ2-7,TRBV4-3,.,few,TGCGCCAGCAGCCAAGGTCAGGGGCTGAACGAGCAGTACTTC,CASSQGQGLNEQYF
TRBJ2-1,TRBV20-1,TRBD2,.,TGCAGTGCTAGAGATGGGTCGGGAGGCGACAATGAGCAGTTCTTC,CSARDGSGGDNEQFF
TRBJ2-5,TRBV12-3/TRBV12-4,TRBD1,many,TGTGCCAGCAGCCCGGACAGGGGAGGAGGGGAGACCCAGTACTTC,CASSPDRGGGETQYF
TRBJ2-2,TRBV12-3/TRBV12-4,.,many,TGTGCCAGCAGTTTGAGGAGGCCCCATGGGGGGGAGCTGTTTTTT,CASSLRRPHGGELFF
TRBJ1-1,TRBV5-4,.,.,TGTGCCAGCAGGAATGGGGGGTTGAACACTGAAGCTTTCTTT,CASRNGGLNTEAFF
TRBJ2-3,TRBV20-1,.,few,TGCAGTGCTAGATTACAGAACACAGATACGCAGTATTTT,CSARLQNTDTQYF
TRBJ2-5,TRBV29-1,TRBD2,many,TGCAGCGCCCAGACTAGCGGGAAAGAGACCCAGTACTTC,CSAQTSGKETQYF
TRBJ2-7,TRBV7-7,.,.,TGTGCTAGCAGCTTTTGGGGGAGCTCCTACGAGCAGTACTTC,CASSFWGSSYEQYF
TRBJ2-1,TRBV6-1,.,.,TGTGCCAGCAGAGCAATCGAATACAATGAGCAGTTCTTC,CASRAIEYNEQFF
TRBJ2-1,TRBV5-1,TRBD2,.,TGCGCCAGCAGCTTGGCCGGGACTAGCGGGGGGTCCGATGAGCAGTTCTTC,CASSLAGTSGGSDEQFF
TRBJ2-7,TRBV6-1,TRBD1,few,TGTGCCAGCAGACCTACCGGGACAGGGGCCTCCAGGCAGTACTTC,CASRPTGTGASRQYF
TRBJ1-2,TRBV4-1,.,many,TGCGCCAGCAGCCAAGAAATGACTTTTGGCTACACCTTC,CASSQEMTFGYTF
TRBJ1-2,TRBV12-3/TRBV12-4,.,.,TGTGCCAGCAGTCCGCACGACGCAGCCAGTCTTTATGGCTACACCTTC,CASSPHDAASLYGYTF
TRBJ2-1,TRBV29-1,.,.,TGCAGCGTTGAAGAGGAGAGGGGGAGCCACAATGAGCAGTTCTTC,CSVEEERGSHNEQFF
TRBJ2-7,TRBV29-1,.,many,TGCAGCGTCCGCAGGGCAGTCTTTGTTGAGGGGGGCTACGAGCAGTACTTC,CSVRRAVFVEGGYEQYF
TRBJ2-1,TRBV5-6,.,few,TGTGCCAGCAGAGTAAGCGGCGGTGAGCAGTTCTTC,CASRVSGGEQFF
TRBJ2-3,TRBV15,.,few,TGTGCCACCAGCAGAGAAGTTAGCGACACTACGCAGTATTTT,CATSREVSDTTQYF
TRBJ2-1,TRBV4-3,TRBD2,few,TGCGCCAGCAGCAAAGCGGGGGCCAATGAGCAGTTCTTC,CASSKAGANEQFF
TRBJ1-1,TRBV18,.,few,TGTGCCAGCTCACCACCTCCGGCGGCTGAAGCTTTCTTT,CASSPPPAAEAFF
TRBJ2-5,TRBV24-1,.,few,TGTGCCACCAGTGATTCTGGGGGCGGAGAGACCCAGTACTTC,CATSDSGGGETQYF